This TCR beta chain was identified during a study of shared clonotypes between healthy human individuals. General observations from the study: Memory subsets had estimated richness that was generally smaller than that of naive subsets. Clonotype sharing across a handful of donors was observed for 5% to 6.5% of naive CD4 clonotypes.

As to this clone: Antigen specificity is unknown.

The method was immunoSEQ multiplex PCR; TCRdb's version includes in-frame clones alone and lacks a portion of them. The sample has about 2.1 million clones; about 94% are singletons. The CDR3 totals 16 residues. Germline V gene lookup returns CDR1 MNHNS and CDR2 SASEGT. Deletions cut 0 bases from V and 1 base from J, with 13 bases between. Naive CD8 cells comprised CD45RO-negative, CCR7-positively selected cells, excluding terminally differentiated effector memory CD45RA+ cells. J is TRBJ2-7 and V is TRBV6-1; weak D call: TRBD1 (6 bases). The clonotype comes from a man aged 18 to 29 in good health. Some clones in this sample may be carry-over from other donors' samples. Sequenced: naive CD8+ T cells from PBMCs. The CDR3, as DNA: TGTGCCAGCAGTGAAGCGGACACAGGGTTATCCTACGAGCAGTACTTC. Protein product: CASSEADTGLSYEQYF.